This T cell receptor beta chain was observed in a study of shared clonotypes between healthy human individuals. The method was immunoSEQ multiplex PCR; TCRdb's version includes in-frame clones alone and lacks a portion of them. Of approximately 1,500,000 clones listed, 95% to 99% are singletons. The clonotype comes from a man aged 30 to 39 in good health. Sequencing was performed on naive CD4+ T cells sorted from blood. The subset: CD45RA+ positively selected.

CDR3 nucleotide sequence: TGCGCCAGCAGCTTTTCAGGATCGAACTATGGCTACACCTTC. It specifies CASSFSGSNYGYTF. The rearrangement joins TRBV5-1 to TRBJ1-2; D remains ambiguous. The CDR3 consists of 14 residues. Germline assignment: CDR1 SGHRS and CDR2 YFSETQ. V gave up 2 bases and J gave up 2 bases, with 10 bases separating them.